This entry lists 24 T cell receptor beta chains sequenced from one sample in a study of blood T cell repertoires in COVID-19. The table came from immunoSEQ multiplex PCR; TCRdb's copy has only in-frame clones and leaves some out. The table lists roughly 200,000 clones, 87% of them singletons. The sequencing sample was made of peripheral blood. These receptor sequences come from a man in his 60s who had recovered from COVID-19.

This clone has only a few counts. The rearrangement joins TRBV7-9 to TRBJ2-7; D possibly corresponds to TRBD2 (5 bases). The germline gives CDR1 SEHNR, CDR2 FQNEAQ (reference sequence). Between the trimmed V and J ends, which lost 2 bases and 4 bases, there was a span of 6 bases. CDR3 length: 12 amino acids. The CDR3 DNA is TGTGCCAGCAGCTTACGGGGTTACGAGCAGTACTTC. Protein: CASSLRGYEQYF.

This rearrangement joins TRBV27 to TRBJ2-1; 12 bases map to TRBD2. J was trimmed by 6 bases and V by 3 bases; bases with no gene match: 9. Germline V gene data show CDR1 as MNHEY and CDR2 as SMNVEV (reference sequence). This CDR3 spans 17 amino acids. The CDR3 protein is CASSFATSSGRANEQFF. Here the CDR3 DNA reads TGTGCCAGCAGTTTCGCCACGTCTAGCGGGAGGGCCAATGAGCAGTTCTTC.

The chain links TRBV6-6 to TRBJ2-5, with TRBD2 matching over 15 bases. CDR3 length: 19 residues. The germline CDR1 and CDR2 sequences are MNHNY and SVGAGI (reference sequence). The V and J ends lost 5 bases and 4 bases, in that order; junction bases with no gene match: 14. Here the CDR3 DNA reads TGTGCCAGCAGTCGACCCGACGGACTAGCGGGGGGGCTTAGAGAGACCCAGTACTTC. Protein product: CASSRPDGLAGGLRETQYF.

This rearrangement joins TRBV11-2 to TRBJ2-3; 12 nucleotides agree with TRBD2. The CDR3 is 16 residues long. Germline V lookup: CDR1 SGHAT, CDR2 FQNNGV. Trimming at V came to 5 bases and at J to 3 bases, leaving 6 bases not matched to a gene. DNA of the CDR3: TGTGCCAGCAGCCAACTAGCGGGAGGTAGAACAGATACGCAGTATTTT. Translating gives CASSQLAGGRTDTQYF. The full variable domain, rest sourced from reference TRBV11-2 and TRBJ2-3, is EAGVAQSPRYKIIEKRQSVAFWCNPISGHATLYWYQQILGQGPKLLIQFQNNGVVDDSQLPKDRFSAERLKGVDSTLKIQPAKLEDSAVYLCASSQLAGGRTDTQYFGPGTRLTVL.

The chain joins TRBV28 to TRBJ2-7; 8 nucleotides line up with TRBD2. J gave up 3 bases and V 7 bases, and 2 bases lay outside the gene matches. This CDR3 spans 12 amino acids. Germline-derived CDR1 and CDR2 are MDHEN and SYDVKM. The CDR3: CASTGLVYEQYF. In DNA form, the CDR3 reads TGTGCCAGCACGGGACTAGTCTACGAGCAGTACTTC.

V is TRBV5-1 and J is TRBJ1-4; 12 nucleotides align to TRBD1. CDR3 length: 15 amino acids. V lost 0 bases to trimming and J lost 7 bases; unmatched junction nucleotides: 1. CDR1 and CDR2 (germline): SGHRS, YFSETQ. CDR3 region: CASSLGDRGLEKLFF. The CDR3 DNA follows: TGCGCCAGCAGCTTGGGGGACAGGGGGCTTGAAAAACTGTTTTTT.

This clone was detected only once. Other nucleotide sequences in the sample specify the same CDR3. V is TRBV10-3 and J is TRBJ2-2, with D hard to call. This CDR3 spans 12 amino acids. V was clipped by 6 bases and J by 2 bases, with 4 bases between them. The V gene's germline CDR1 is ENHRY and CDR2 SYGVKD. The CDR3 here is CAISQNTGELFF. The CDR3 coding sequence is TGTGCCATCAGCCAAAACACCGGGGAGCTGTTTTTT.

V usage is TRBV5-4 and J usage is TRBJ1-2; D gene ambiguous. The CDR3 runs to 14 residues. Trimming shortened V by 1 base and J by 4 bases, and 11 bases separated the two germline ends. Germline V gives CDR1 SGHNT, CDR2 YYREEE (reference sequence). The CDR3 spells CASSLTRQGYGYTF. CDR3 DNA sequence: TGTGCCAGCAGCTTGACGAGACAAGGCTATGGCTACACCTTC.

CDR3 loop: CASSLGPPPQPQHF. CDR3 in DNA: TGTGCCAGCAGCTTAGGGCCGCCTCCTCAGCCCCAGCATTTT. V gene TRBV7-2 combines with J gene TRBJ1-5; the D is unclear. V shed 1 base and J shed 6 bases, with 10 bases lying between them. Germline loops: CDR1 SGHTA, CDR2 FQGNSA. This CDR3 contains 14 residues.

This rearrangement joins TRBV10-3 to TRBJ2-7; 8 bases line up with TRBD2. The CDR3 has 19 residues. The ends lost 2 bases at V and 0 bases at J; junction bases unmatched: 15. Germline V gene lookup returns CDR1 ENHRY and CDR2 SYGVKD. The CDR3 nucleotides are TGTGCCATCAGTGAGCTTCGGTCATCGGGAGGGAAGAGCTCCTACGAGCAGTACTTC. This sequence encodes CAISELRSSGGKSSYEQYF.

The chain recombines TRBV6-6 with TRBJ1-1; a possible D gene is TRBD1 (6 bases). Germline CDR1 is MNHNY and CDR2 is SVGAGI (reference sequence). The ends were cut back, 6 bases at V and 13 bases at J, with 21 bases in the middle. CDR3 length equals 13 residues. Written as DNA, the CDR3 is TGTGCCAGCAGCGGACAGTCCCTGCTAGTTGTTTTCTTT. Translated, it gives CASSGQSLLVVFF.

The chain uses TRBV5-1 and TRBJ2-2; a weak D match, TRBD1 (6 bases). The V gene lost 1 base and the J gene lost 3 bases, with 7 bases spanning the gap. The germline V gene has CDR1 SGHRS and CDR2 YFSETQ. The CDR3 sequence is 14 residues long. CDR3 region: CASSLTGYTGELFF. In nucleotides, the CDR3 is TGCGCCAGCAGCTTGACAGGGTACACCGGGGAGCTGTTTTTT.

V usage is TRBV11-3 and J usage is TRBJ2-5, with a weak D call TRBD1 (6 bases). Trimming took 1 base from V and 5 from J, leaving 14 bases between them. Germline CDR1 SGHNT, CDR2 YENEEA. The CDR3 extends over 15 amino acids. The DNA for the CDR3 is TGTGCCAGCAGCTTAGGTACAGGGCAAAGGGAGACCCAGTACTTC. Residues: CASSLGTGQRETQYF.

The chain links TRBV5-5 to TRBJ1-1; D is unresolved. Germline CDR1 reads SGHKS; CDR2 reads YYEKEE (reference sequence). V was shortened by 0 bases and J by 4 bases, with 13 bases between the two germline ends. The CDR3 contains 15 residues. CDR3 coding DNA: TGTGCCAGCAGCTTGGGTCGATCACACCCCACTGAAGCTTTCTTT. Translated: CASSLGRSHPTEAFF.

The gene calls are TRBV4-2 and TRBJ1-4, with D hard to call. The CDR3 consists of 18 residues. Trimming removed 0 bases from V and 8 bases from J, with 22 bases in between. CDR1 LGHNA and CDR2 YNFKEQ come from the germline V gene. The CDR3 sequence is CASSQEGRTTGFLEKLFF. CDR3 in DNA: TGTGCCAGCAGCCAAGAAGGCAGGACCACGGGATTTCTAGAAAAACTGTTTTTT.

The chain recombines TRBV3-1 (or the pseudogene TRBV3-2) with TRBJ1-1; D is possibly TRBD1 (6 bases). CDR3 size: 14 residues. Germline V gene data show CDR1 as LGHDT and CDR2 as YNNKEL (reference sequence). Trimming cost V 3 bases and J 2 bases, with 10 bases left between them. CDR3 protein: CASSHVGGNTEAFF. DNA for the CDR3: TGTGCCAGCAGCCATGTAGGGGGAAACACTGAAGCTTTCTTT.

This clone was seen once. The CDR3: CASSLYLQGQYF. The CDR3, as DNA: TGTGCCAGCAGTTTGTACTTACAGGGGCAGTACTTC. This chain uses TRBV28 with TRBJ2-7, with D perhaps matching TRBD1 (6 bases). Trimming cost V 3 bases and J 9 bases, with 12 bases left between them. Germline V gene sequence: CDR1 MDHEN, CDR2 SYDVKM. This CDR3 is built from 12 residues.

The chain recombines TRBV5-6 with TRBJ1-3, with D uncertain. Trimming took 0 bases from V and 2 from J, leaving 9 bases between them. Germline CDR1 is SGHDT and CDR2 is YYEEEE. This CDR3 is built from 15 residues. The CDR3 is CASSLGRLTGNTIYF. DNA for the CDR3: TGTGCCAGCAGCTTGGGCAGACTTACTGGAAACACCATATATTTT.

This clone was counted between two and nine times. This CDR3 reads CASSSFDRGNTEAFF. The CDR3, as DNA: TGTGCCAGCAGTTCCTTCGACAGGGGAAACACTGAAGCTTTCTTT. The chain is built from TRBV6-2 or TRBV6-3 and TRBJ1-1; 8 bases are shared with TRBD1. J lost 2 bases, V lost 4 bases, and 6 bases had no gene match. This CDR3 region has 15 residues. CDR1 is MNHEY and CDR2 is SVGEGT in the germline V gene.

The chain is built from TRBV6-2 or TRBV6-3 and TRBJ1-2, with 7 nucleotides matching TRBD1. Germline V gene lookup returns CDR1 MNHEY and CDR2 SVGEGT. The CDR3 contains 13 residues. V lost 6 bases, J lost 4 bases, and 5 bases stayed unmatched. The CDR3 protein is CASSAGGGYGYTF. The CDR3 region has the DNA TGTGCCAGCAGCGCAGGGGGAGGCTATGGCTACACCTTC.

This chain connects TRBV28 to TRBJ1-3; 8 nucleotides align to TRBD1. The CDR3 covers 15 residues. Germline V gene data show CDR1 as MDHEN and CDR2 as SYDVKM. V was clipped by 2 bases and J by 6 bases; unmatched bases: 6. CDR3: CASSLLKGQANTIYF. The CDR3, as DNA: TGTGCCAGCAGTTTACTTAAGGGACAGGCAAACACCATATATTTT. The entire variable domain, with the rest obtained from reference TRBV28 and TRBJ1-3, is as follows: DVKVTQSSRYLVKRTGEKVFLECVQDMDHENMFWYRQDPGLGLRLIYFSYDVKMKEKGDIPEGYSVSREKKERFSLILESASTNQTSMYLCASSLLKGQANTIYFGEGSWLTVV.

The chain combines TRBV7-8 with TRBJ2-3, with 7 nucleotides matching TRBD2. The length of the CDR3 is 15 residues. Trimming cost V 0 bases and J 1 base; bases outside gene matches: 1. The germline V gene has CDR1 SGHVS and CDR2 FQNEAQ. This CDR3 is CASSLARGGTDTQYF. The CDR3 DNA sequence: TGTGCCAGCAGCTTAGCACGGGGGGGCACAGATACGCAGTATTTT.

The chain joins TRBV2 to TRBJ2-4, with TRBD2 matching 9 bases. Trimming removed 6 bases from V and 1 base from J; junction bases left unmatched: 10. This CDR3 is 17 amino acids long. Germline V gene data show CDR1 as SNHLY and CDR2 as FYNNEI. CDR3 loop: CASRDGLAQRAKNIQYF. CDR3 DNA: TGTGCCAGCAGAGATGGACTAGCGCAAAGGGCCAAAAACATTCAGTACTTC.

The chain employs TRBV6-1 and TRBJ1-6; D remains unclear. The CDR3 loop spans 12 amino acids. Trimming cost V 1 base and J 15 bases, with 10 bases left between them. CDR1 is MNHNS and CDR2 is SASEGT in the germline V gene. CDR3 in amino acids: CASSEDSYSLHF. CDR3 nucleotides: TGTGCCAGCAGTGAAGACAGTTATAGCCTCCACTTT.